The rows below give T cell receptor beta chains drawn from one sample of a study of CD4+ T cells in melanoma. Libraries were prepared by immunoSEQ multiplex PCR; TCRdb keeps only in-frame clonotypes and omits some of them. The sample comprises 52,000 or so clones, about 70% of which are singletons, and under 5.5% rests with the top ten. Sequences were obtained from tumor tissue. These receptors were taken from a human donor with melanoma. The CDR3 runs from the conserved cysteine through the conserved F or W. A D gene is named only where the DNA matches it firmly. Some rows mark clone size as missing; the rest say once, few, many or name a class of expanded clone.

d_call clone_size j_call v_call cdr3_aa cdr3_nt
NA NA TRBJ2-1 TRBV5-6 CASSFPPSSYNEQFF TGTGCCAGCAGCTTCCCCCCGAGCTCCTACAATGAGCAGTTCTTC
NA NA TRBJ1-6 TRBV5-5 CASSLLGDPNSPLHF TGTGCCAGCAGCTTGCTGGGGGATCCGAATTCACCCCTCCACTTT
NA NA TRBJ2-3 TRBV19 CASSREDRLATDTQYF TGTGCCAGTAGTCGAGAAGATAGGTTGGCGACAGATACGCAGTATTTT
TRBD1 NA TRBJ2-3 TRBV5-1 CASSLQGERVTDTQYF TGCGCCAGCAGCTTACAGGGGGAGAGGGTCACAGATACGCAGTATTTT
TRBD1 NA TRBJ2-7 TRBV9 CASSIEAGTGLDEQYF TGTGCCAGCAGCATCGAGGCCGGGACAGGGTTAGACGAGCAGTACTTC
NA NA TRBJ1-1 TRBV15 CATSREVVGNTEAFF TGTGCCACCAGCAGAGAAGTCGTCGGGAACACTGAAGCTTTCTTT
TRBD2 NA TRBJ2-1 TRBV9 CASSGPGGTYNEQFF TGTGCCAGCAGCGGACCGGGGGGGACCTACAATGAGCAGTTCTTC
NA few TRBJ1-6 TRBV6-5 CASSPNLNSPLHF TGTGCCAGCAGCCCCAACCTTAATTCACCCCTCCACTTT
NA NA TRBJ1-6 TRBV5-1 CASSLNREGSPLHF TGCGCCAGCAGCTTAAACAGGGAGGGGTCACCCCTCCACTTT
NA NA TRBJ2-1 TRBV5-1 CASSLANEQFF TGCGCCAGCAGCTTGGCCAATGAGCAGTTCTTC
NA NA TRBJ1-3 TRBV4-1 CASSQDRGIAAGNTIYF TGCGCCAGCAGCCAAGATCGGGGAATCGCCGCTGGAAACACCATATATTTT
TRBD1 NA TRBJ2-5 TRBV29-1 CSVGTGTTGETQYF TGCAGCGTTGGGACAGGGACGACAGGGGAGACCCAGTACTTC
NA NA TRBJ2-2 TRBV14 CASSRAFNTGELFF TGTGCCAGCAGCCGGGCTTTTAACACCGGGGAGCTGTTTTTT
NA NA TRBJ1-4 TRBV2 CASSEPGGRGEKLFF TGTGCCAGCAGTGAACCGGGAGGGCGCGGTGAAAAACTGTTTTTT
NA few TRBJ1-2 TRBV7-2 CASSRRGGHPGYGYTF TGTGCCAGCAGCCGTCGTGGGGGACATCCGGGCTATGGCTACACCTTC
NA few TRBJ1-4 TRBV6-5 CASSYWKEKLFF TGTGCCAGCAGTTACTGGAAAGAAAAACTGTTTTTT
TRBD1 many TRBJ1-2 TRBV2 CASSVTGGNGYTF TGTGCCAGCAGTGTGACAGGGGGTAATGGCTACACCTTC
NA once TRBJ2-1 TRBV28 CASSLGGTHNEQFF TGTGCCAGCAGTTTGGGGGGAACCCACAATGAGCAGTTCTTC
NA NA TRBJ2-7 TRBV4-1 CASSQVEGVDEQYF TGCGCCAGCAGCCAAGTGGAGGGGGTGGACGAGCAGTACTTC
TRBD2 many TRBJ2-3 TRBV19 CASSWVGTSDTDTQYF TGTGCCAGTAGTTGGGTCGGGACTAGCGATACCGATACGCAGTATTTT
TRBD1 NA TRBJ2-7 TRBV4-3 CASSQVSAGTGGDEQYF TGCGCCAGCAGCCAGGTTTCCGCCGGGACAGGGGGCGACGAGCAGTACTTC
NA NA TRBJ2-5 TRBV19 CASSLNQETQYF TGTGCCAGTAGTCTGAATCAAGAGACCCAGTACTTC
TRBD1 NA TRBJ1-2 TRBV10-3 CAISESDRGSNYGYTF TGTGCCATCAGTGAGTCGGACAGGGGGTCTAACTATGGCTACACCTTC
NA NA TRBJ1-1 TRBV10-3 CAISDPQWRGNTEAFF TGTGCCATCAGCGACCCTCAGTGGAGGGGGAACACTGAAGCTTTCTTT
TRBD1 NA TRBJ2-7 TRBV6-1 CASSDSPGQPYF TGTGCCAGCAGCGATAGTCCGGGACAGCCGTACTTC
NA once TRBJ2-3 TRBV28 CASKLAVQPDTQYF TGTGCCAGCAAGTTAGCGGTCCAACCAGATACGCAGTATTTT
TRBD1 NA TRBJ1-5 TRBV19 CASSNGQGLHQHF TGTGCCAGTAGTAATGGACAGGGGCTACACCAGCATTTT
TRBD1 NA TRBJ2-7 TRBV18 CASSQQGQGYEQYF TGTGCCAGCTCACAGCAGGGACAGGGCTACGAGCAGTACTTC
NA medium-sized TRBJ2-5 TRBV7-8 CASSPGMGLGTQYF TGTGCCAGCAGCCCGGGGATGGGGTTGGGGACCCAGTACTTC
TRBD1 few TRBJ1-5 TRBV29-1 CSVRGQYSNQPQHF TGCAGCGTTAGGGGACAGTATAGCAATCAGCCCCAGCATTTT
TRBD1 NA TRBJ1-2 TRBV5-1 CASSSTGGNYGYTF TGCGCCAGCAGCAGTACAGGGGGTAACTATGGCTACACCTTC
NA NA TRBJ1-1 TRBV25-1 CASSESGRTEAFF TGTGCCAGCAGTGAATCGGGGAGAACTGAAGCTTTCTTT
NA few TRBJ1-6 TRBV11-2 CASSIRHILLNSPLHF TGTGCCAGCAGCATCAGACACATACTTTTAAATTCACCCCTCCACTTT
NA NA TRBJ1-4 TRBV28 CASSFLSTNEKLFF TGTGCCAGCAGTTTTCTGTCAACTAATGAAAAACTGTTTTTT
NA NA TRBJ2-7 TRBV7-9 CASSDQDIPYEQYF TGTGCCAGCAGCGACCAGGACATCCCCTACGAGCAGTACTTC